A selection of T cell receptor beta chains follows, all from one sample in a study of blood T cell repertoires in COVID-19. The assay was immunoSEQ multiplex PCR, and TCRdb's table has in-frame clones only and misses some. In the table there are approximately 85,000 clones, around 87% of which are singletons. The sequencing sample was made of peripheral blood. The receptors stem from a woman older than 75 with active or convalescent COVID-19. Each CDR3 is given with its conserved first and last residue. A D gene is named only where the DNA matches it firmly. Clone size is not always given. Where it is, it says once, few, many or a class for expanded clones.

TGCGCCAGCAGCGTCGGGACATTAGGCGGTGAAAAACTGTTTTTT | CASSVGTLGGEKLFF | TRBJ1-4 | . | . | TRBV5-1
TGTGCCAGCAGCGTGGGACAGGGCAATCAGCCCCAGCATTTT | CASSVGQGNQPQHF | TRBJ1-5 | TRBD1 | . | TRBV9
TGTGCCAGCAGCCTCACTTCAGGGGATCGCGGCTACACCTTC | CASSLTSGDRGYTF | TRBJ1-2 | . | once | TRBV3-1/TRBV3-2
TGTGCCAGCAGCCCAGGCGGGGGCCCTCAGCCCCAGCATTTT | CASSPGGGPQPQHF | TRBJ1-5 | . | . | TRBV7-2
TGCAGCGTTGAAGGAATAGCGGGAAAAGAGACCCAGTACTTC | CSVEGIAGKETQYF | TRBJ2-5 | TRBD2 | once | TRBV29-1
TGTGCCAGTACTCACGGTGGGGGACAGGGTTCAGATACGCAGTATTTT | CASTHGGGQGSDTQYF | TRBJ2-3 | TRBD1 | . | TRBV19
TGTGCCAGCAGGCCCTGGACAGGGGATGAAAAACTGTTTTTT | CASRPWTGDEKLFF | TRBJ1-4 | TRBD1 | . | TRBV28
TGTGCCAGCAGTGCCGATTTTAACAGGGGTACTGAAGCTTTCTTT | CASSADFNRGTEAFF | TRBJ1-1 | TRBD1 | . | TRBV6-2/TRBV6-3
TGTGCCAGCAGCTTTGGGGCCCACGAGCAGTACTTC | CASSFGAHEQYF | TRBJ2-7 | . | . | TRBV7-2
TGTGCCAGCAGCTTAAAATCGGCCGGGGAAGTAGGTCAGCCCCAGCATTTT | CASSLKSAGEVGQPQHF | TRBJ1-5 | . | . | TRBV7-3
TGCGCCAGCAGTCCCTATCTGGACAGCGATGAAAAACTGTTTTTT | CASSPYLDSDEKLFF | TRBJ1-4 | . | . | TRBV5-1
TGTGCCAGCAGTTGGGTTCGGGGACAGATGAACACTGAAGCTTTCTTT | CASSWVRGQMNTEAFF | TRBJ1-1 | TRBD1 | . | TRBV28
TGTGCCAGCAGTCCGCGGACCGACAGCTTCAGAGGACAGCCCCAGCATTTT | CASSPRTDSFRGQPQHF | TRBJ1-5 | . | . | TRBV28
TGTGCCAGCAGTGGCCCGGGACAGGGCTTTGAAAAACTGTTTTTT | CASSGPGQGFEKLFF | TRBJ1-4 | TRBD1 | . | TRBV28
TGTGCCAGCAGCTTAGAAGGAGTGGCAAACACTGAAGCTTTCTTT | CASSLEGVANTEAFF | TRBJ1-1 | . | . | TRBV11-2
TGTGCCAGCAGCTTCGTAGCGGGAGGGAGTAGTGGTGAGCAGTTCTTC | CASSFVAGGSSGEQFF | TRBJ2-1 | TRBD2 | . | TRBV5-6
TGCGCCAGCAGCCAAGAGGGACAGGGGAACGAAAAACTGTTTTTT | CASSQEGQGNEKLFF | TRBJ1-4 | TRBD1 | . | TRBV4-1
TGCGCCAGCCAGGACAGATACGAAGAGACCCAGTACTTC | CASQDRYEETQYF | TRBJ2-5 | . | . | TRBV5-1
TGTGCCAGCAGTATCCAGGGGAGGGGGACTGATGGCTACACCTTC | CASSIQGRGTDGYTF | TRBJ1-2 | . | once | TRBV28
TGTGCCAGTAGTATTGAGGGGGATTGGCATGGCTACACCTTC | CASSIEGDWHGYTF | TRBJ1-2 | . | . | TRBV19
TGTGCCACCCGAGCCGGGACAGTGACCGAGCAGTACTTC | CATRAGTVTEQYF | TRBJ2-7 | TRBD1 | . | TRBV27
TGCGCCAGCAGCCGCGGGACAGCCTACGAGCAGTACTTC | CASSRGTAYEQYF | TRBJ2-7 | . | . | TRBV4-3
TGTGCCAGCAGCCCCAGACAGGGGGGCATGGAGAAGGCTTTCTTT | CASSPRQGGMEKAFF | TRBJ1-1 | TRBD1 | . | TRBV11-2
TGTGCCAGCAGCTTAGCCGCGGGACAGGGGGTGAACTATGGCTACACCTTC | CASSLAAGQGVNYGYTF | TRBJ1-2 | TRBD1 | . | TRBV7-6
TGCGCCAGCAGCTCCGGGACAGGCTACGAGCAGTACTTC | CASSSGTGYEQYF | TRBJ2-7 | TRBD1 | . | TRBV5-1
TGTGCCAGCTCACCGGTCCAGGTTCTTACCTCCTCTGGAAACACCATATATTTT | CASSPVQVLTSSGNTIYF | TRBJ1-3 | . | . | TRBV18
TGTGCCAGCAGAGAGCCCGTAAAAGAGACCCAGTACTTC | CASREPVKETQYF | TRBJ2-5 | . | . | TRBV21-1
TGTGCCAGCAGTAACCACAGGGGTGGCGACGAGCAGTACTTC | CASSNHRGGDEQYF | TRBJ2-7 | TRBD1 | . | TRBV6-6
TGTGCCAGCAGCCAAGATATAGATGGCAGGGGGCCTGGCTACACCTTC | CASSQDIDGRGPGYTF | TRBJ1-2 | TRBD1 | . | TRBV3-1/TRBV3-2
TGTGCCAGCAGCTCGCAAGCGGGAGCTGAGCAGTTCTTC | CASSSQAGAEQFF | TRBJ2-1 | TRBD2 | . | TRBV5-4
TGTGCCAGCAGCTTATCGCCTAGCGGGAGTCGCACAGATACGCAGTATTTT | CASSLSPSGSRTDTQYF | TRBJ2-3 | TRBD2 | . | TRBV7-2
TGTGCCTGGAGCCCTGGGACAGCAAATCAGCCCCAGCATTTT | CAWSPGTANQPQHF | TRBJ1-5 | TRBD1 | . | TRBV30
TGTGCCAGCAGTTTAGGTCAGGGGGCAAGGGATGAAAAACTGTTTTTT | CASSLGQGARDEKLFF | TRBJ1-4 | TRBD1 | once | TRBV28
TGCAGCGTGGCCCGACAGGGGAACACTGAAGCTTTCTTT | CSVARQGNTEAFF | TRBJ1-1 | TRBD1 | . | TRBV29-1
TGTGCCAGCAGCCCAGGGGGCTACACCGGGGAGCTGTTTTTT | CASSPGGYTGELFF | TRBJ2-2 | TRBD1 | . | TRBV7-3
TGTGCCAGTAACAGTCGATATGGCTACACCTTC | CASNSRYGYTF | TRBJ1-2 | . | few | TRBV28
TGTGCCAGCAGCCCCCTAATGGGGCTAGCGGGAGAGACCCAGTACTTC | CASSPLMGLAGETQYF | TRBJ2-5 | TRBD2 | . | TRBV9
TGTGCCAGCAGCCGAGCGGGAGGGAGCACAGATACGCAGTATTTT | CASSRAGGSTDTQYF | TRBJ2-3 | TRBD2 | . | TRBV5-4
TGTGCCAGCAGCTCCCGACTAGCGGGAGGGCCACTGAGATCCTACGAGCAGTACTTC | CASSSRLAGGPLRSYEQYF | TRBJ2-7 | TRBD2 | once | TRBV11-3
TGTGCCAGCAGCATCGGACAGAACAATGAGCAGTTCTTC | CASSIGQNNEQFF | TRBJ2-1 | . | . | TRBV7-2
TGTGCCAGCAGCAAAGCGGGAATAGACAATGAGCAGTTCTTC | CASSKAGIDNEQFF | TRBJ2-1 | TRBD2 | . | TRBV9
TGTGCCAGCAGTTTAGGCGGGGGCAATAGGAATGAGCAGTTCTTC | CASSLGGGNRNEQFF | TRBJ2-1 | . | . | TRBV28
TGTGCCAGCAGCACCGGGACGGGAGGAAACTATGGCTACACCTTC | CASSTGTGGNYGYTF | TRBJ1-2 | . | . | TRBV2
TGTGCCAGCAGTTTCGACCCGGGTTACAACTATAATTCACCCCTCCACTTT | CASSFDPGYNYNSPLHF | TRBJ1-6 | . | . | TRBV27
TGTGCCAGCTCACCACTAACTAGTAACATTAACACCGGGGAGCTGTTTTTT | CASSPLTSNINTGELFF | TRBJ2-2 | . | . | TRBV18
TGCGCCAGCAGCCAAGAAACTTGGAGCACAGATACGCAGTATTTT | CASSQETWSTDTQYF | TRBJ2-3 | . | once | TRBV4-3
TGTGCCAGCAGTTCCCGCCAGACAGGGAGCAACGAGCAGTACTTC | CASSSRQTGSNEQYF | TRBJ2-7 | TRBD1 | . | TRBV27
TGTGCCAGCAGCCCTAGCGGCGTCTACGAGCAGTACTTC | CASSPSGVYEQYF | TRBJ2-7 | TRBD2 | . | TRBV5-5
TGTGCCAGCAGCTGCTCGCAAATACCAACACAGGACCAAGAGACCCAGTACTTC | CASSCSQIPTQDQETQYF | TRBJ2-5 | . | . | TRBV27
TGTGCCAGCAGCCGTACACAGGGGGCTGGTACTGAAGCTTTCTTT | CASSRTQGAGTEAFF | TRBJ1-1 | TRBD1 | . | TRBV9